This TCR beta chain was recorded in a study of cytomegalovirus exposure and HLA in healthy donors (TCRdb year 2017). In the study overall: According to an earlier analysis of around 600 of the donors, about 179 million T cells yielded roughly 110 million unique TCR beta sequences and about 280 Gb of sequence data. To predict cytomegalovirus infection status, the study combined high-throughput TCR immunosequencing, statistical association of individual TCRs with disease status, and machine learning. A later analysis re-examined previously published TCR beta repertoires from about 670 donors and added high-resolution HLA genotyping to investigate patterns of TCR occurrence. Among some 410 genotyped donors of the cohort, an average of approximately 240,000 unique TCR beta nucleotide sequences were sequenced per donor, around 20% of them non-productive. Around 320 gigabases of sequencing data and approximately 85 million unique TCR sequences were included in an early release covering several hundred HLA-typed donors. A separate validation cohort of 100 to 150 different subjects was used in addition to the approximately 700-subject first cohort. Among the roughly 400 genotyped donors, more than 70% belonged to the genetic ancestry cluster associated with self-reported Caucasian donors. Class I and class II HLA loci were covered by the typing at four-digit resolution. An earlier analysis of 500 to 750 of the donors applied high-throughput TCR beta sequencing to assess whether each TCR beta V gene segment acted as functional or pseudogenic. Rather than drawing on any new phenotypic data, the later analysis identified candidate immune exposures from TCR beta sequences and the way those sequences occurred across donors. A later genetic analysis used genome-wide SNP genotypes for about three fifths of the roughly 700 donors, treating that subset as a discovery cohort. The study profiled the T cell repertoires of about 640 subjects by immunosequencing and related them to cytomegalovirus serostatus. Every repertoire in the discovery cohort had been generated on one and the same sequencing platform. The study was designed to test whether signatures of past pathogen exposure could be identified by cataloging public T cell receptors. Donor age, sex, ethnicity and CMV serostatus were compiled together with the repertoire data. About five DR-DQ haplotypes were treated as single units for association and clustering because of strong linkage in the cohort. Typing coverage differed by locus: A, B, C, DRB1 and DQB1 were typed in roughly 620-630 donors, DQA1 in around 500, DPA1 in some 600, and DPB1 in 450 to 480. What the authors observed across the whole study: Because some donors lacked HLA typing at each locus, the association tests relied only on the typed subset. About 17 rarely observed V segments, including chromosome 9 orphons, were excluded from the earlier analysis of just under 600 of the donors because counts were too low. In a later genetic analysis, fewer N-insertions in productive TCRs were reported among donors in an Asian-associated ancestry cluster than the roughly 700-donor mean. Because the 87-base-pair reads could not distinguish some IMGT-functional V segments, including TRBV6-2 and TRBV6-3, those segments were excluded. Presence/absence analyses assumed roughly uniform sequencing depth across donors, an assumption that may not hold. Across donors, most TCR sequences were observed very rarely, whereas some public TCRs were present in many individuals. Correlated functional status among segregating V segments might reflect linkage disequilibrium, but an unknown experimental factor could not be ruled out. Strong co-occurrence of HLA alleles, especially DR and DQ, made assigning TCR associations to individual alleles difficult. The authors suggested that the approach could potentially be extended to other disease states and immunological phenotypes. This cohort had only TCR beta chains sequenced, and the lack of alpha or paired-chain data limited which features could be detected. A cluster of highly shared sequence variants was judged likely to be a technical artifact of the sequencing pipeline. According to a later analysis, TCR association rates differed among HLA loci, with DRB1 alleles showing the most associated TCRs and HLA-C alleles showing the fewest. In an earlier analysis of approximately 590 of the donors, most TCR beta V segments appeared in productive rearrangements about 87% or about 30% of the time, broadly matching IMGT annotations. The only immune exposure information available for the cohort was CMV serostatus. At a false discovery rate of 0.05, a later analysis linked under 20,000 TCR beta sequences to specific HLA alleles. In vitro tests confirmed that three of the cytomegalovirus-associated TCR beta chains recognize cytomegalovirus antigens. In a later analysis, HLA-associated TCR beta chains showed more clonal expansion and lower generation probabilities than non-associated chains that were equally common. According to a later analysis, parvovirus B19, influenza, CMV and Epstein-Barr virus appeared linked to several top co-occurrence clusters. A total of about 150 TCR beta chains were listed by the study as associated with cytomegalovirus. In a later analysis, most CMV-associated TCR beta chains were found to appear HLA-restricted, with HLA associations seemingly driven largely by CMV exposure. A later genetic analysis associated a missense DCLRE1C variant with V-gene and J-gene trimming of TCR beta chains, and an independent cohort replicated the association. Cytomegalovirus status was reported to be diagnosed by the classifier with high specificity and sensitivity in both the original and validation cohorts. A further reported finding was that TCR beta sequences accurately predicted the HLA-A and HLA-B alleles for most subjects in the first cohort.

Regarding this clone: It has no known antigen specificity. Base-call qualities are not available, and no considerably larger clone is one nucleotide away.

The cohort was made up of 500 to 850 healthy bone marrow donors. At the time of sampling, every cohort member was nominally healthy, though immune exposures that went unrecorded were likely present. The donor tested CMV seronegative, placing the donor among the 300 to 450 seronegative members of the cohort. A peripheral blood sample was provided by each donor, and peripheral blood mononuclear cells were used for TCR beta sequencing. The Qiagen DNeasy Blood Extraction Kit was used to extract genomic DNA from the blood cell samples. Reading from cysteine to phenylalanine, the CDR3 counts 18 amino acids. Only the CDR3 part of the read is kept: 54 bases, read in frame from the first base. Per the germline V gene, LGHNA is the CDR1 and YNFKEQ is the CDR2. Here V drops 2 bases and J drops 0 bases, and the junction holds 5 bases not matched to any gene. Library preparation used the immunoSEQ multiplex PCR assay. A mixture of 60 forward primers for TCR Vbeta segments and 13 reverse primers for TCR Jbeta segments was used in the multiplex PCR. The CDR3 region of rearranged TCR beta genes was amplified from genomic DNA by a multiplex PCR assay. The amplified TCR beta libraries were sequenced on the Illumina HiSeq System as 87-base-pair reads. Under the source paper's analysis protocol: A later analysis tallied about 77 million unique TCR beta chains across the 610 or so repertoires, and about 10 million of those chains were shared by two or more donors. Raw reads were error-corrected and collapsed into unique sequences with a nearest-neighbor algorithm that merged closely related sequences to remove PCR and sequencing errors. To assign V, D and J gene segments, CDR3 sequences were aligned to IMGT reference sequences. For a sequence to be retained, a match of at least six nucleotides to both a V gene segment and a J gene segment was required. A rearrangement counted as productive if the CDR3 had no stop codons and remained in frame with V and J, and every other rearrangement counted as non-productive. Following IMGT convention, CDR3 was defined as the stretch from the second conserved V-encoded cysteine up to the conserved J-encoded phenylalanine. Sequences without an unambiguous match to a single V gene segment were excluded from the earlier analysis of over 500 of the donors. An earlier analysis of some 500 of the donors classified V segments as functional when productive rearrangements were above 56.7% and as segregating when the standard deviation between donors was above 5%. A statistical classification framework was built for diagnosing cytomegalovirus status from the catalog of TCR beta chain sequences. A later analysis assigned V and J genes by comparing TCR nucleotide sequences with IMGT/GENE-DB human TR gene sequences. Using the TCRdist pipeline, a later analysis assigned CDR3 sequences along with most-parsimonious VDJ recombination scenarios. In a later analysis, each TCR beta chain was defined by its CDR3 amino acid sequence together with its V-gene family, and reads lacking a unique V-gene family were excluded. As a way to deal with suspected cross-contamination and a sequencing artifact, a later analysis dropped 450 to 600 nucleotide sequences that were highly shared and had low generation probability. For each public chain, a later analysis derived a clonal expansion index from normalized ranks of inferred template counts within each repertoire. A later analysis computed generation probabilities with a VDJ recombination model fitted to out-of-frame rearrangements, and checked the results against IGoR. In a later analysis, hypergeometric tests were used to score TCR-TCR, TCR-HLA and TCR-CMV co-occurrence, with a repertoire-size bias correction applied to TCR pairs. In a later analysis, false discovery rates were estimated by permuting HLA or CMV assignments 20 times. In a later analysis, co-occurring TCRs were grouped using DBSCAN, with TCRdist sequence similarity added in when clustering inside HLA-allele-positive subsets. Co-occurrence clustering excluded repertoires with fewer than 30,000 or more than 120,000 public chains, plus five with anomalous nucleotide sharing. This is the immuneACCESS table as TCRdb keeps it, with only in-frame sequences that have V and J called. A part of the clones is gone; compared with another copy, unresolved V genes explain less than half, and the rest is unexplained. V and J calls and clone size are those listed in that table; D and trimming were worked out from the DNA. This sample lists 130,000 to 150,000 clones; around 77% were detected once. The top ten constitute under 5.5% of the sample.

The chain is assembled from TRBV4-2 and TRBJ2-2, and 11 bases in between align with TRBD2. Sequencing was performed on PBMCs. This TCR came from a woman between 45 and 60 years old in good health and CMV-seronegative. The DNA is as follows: TGTGCCAGCAGCCAATCCCTAGCGGGGGGCCCGAACACCGGGGAGCTGTTTTTT. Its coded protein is CASSQSLAGGPNTGELFF.